Below are 30 T cell receptor beta chains sequenced from a single sample in a study of T cell clones after liver transplantation. The repertoire was sequenced with immunoSEQ multiplex PCR; TCRdb's copy has only in-frame clones and lacks some. The table lists under 60,000 clones, about 70% of them singletons, with 9.7% in the top ten. The input for sequencing was CD4+ T cells from blood, taken at the 22-month timepoint. The receptors shown here come from a human patient who received a liver transplant. Some of these T cells may belong to the graft donor.

The chain uses TRBV30 and TRBJ2-7; TRBD1 or TRBD2 may be the D gene (5 bases each). Germline V lookup: CDR1 GTSNPN, CDR2 SVGIG (reference sequence). Deletions cut 3 bases from V and 2 bases from J, with 20 bases between. This CDR3 is built from 16 residues. The CDR3 DNA reads TGTGCCTGGAGCCCGGGACGGCAAGGGATCGCCTACGAGCAGTACTTC. Translating it yields CAWSPGRQGIAYEQYF.

V gene TRBV5-4 combines with J gene TRBJ1-1, with no clear D. CDR3 length equals 14 residues. Trimming took off 1 base at V and 0 bases at J, with 7 bases between the two ends. Germline V gives CDR1 SGHNT, CDR2 YYREEE (reference sequence). The CDR3 region has the DNA TGTGCCAGCAGCTTGACAAGCATGAACACTGAAGCTTTCTTT. Translation gives CASSLTSMNTEAFF.

CDR3 region: CASSPRDDSEAFF. DNA for the CDR3: TGTGCCAGCTCACCACGGGATGACTCTGAAGCTTTCTTT. This chain links TRBV18 with TRBJ1-1; D is undetermined. The V gene lost 1 base and the J gene lost 6 bases, with 9 bases spanning the gap. There are 13 residues in the CDR3. Germline-derived CDR1 and CDR2 are KGHSH and LQKENI.

The chain joins TRBV21-1 to TRBJ2-7; the DNA was not used to check the table's D call, TRBD2. TRBV21-1 is annotated as a pseudogene. This CDR3 is built from 15 residues. This CDR3 is CASSKVCGGAYEQYF. In DNA form, the CDR3 reads TGTGCCAGCAGCAAAGTTTGTGGGGGGGCCTACGAGCAGTACTTC.

J is TRBJ1-5 and V is TRBV5-8; D unresolved. Per germline, CDR1 SGHTS and CDR2 YDEGEE. The CDR3 has 15 residues. The V and J ends lost 2 bases and 6 bases respectively, with 15 bases between them. DNA for the CDR3: TGTGCCAGCAGCTTAAGGGCGGGGTCAATTCAGCCCCAGCATTTT. It is translated as CASSLRAGSIQPQHF. The full variable domain, its missing parts supplied by reference TRBV5-8 and TRBJ1-5, is EAGVTQSPTHLIKTRGQQATLRCSPISGHTSVYWYQQALGLGLQFLLWYDEGEERNRGNFPPRFSGRQFPNYSSELNVNALELEDSALYLCASSLRAGSIQPQHFGDGTRLSIL.

The V gene is TRBV9, the J gene TRBJ1-1; the D is unclear. This CDR3 is 18 amino acids long. V dropped 4 bases and J dropped 6 bases, with 28 bases sitting between them. Looked up from germline, CDR1 is SGDLS and CDR2 is YYNGEE. The CDR3 sequence is CASSPVIGVTRAAPEAFF. The CDR3, as DNA: TGTGCCAGCAGCCCAGTCATTGGGGTGACCCGGGCGGCCCCTGAAGCTTTCTTT.

This sequence joins TRBV5-1 and TRBJ2-3, with D perhaps TRBD1 or TRBD2 (6 bases each). The V end lost 2 bases, the J end lost 1 base, and 11 bases lay between the germline ends. From germline, CDR1 is SGHRS and CDR2 YFSETQ. The CDR3 totals 15 residues. The CDR3: CASSLRGPGTDTQYF. The CDR3 DNA follows: TGCGCCAGCAGCTTACGGGGGCCTGGCACAGATACGCAGTATTTT.

The genes are TRBV11-1 and TRBJ1-2; no firm D call. CDR1 SGHAT and CDR2 FQDESV come from the germline V gene (reference sequence). Trimming took 4 bases from V and 6 from J, leaving 9 bases between them. The length of the CDR3 is 12 residues. The CDR3 spells CASSSPLHGYTF. The CDR3, as DNA: TGTGCCAGCAGCTCGCCACTTCATGGCTACACCTTC.

This clone was recorded a few times. This chain connects TRBV2 to TRBJ2-7, with D tentatively TRBD1 (6 bases). This CDR3 is built from 16 residues. Trimming cost V 3 bases and J 3 bases, with 18 bases left between them. Germline lookup yields CDR1 SNHLY and CDR2 FYNNEI. The CDR3 is CASSETLNRVNYEQYF. CDR3 nucleotides: TGTGCCAGCAGTGAGACGCTAAACAGGGTGAACTACGAGCAGTACTTC.

This chain joins TRBV5-6 and TRBJ1-1; 9 nucleotides align to TRBD1. V gave up 3 bases and J gave up 3 bases; unmatched junction bases: 18. Germline V lookup: CDR1 SGHDT, CDR2 YYEEEE. The length of the CDR3 is 19 residues. The CDR3 spells CASSSDRQGDWGWYTEAFF. DNA of the CDR3: TGTGCCAGCAGCTCCGACAGACAGGGGGATTGGGGCTGGTACACTGAAGCTTTCTTT.

This clone occurred a few times. The chain employs TRBV2 and TRBJ2-3; 7 bases map to TRBD1. After removal of 4 bases from V and 8 bases from J, the junction contained 0 bases not matched to a gene. Germline values: CDR1 SNHLY, CDR2 FYNNEI. The CDR3 runs to 11 residues. CDR3 amino acids: CASSGQGTQYF. The CDR3 nucleotides read TGTGCCAGCAGTGGACAGGGTACGCAGTATTTT.

J is TRBJ1-2 and V is TRBV28, with 7 bases identical to TRBD1. This CDR3 is built from 13 residues. Germline values: CDR1 MDHEN, CDR2 SYDVKM. Trimming took 5 bases from V and 8 from J; bases not matched to a gene: 8. CDR3 in DNA: TGTGCCAGCAGTCCACAGGGGTTTCGGGGCTACACCTTC. Residues: CASSPQGFRGYTF.

The chain's CDR3 is CASSYQGGDTGELFF. In nucleotides, the CDR3 is TGTGCCAGTAGTTATCAGGGCGGCGACACCGGGGAGCTGTTTTTT. This chain uses TRBV19 with TRBJ2-2; TRBD1 might be the D (5 bases). This CDR3 has 15 amino acids. Germline-derived CDR1 and CDR2 are LNHDA and SQIVND (reference sequence). The germline V and J ends were trimmed by 5 bases and 3 bases, with 13 bases remaining between them.

V and J are TRBV6-5 and TRBJ2-5, with D perhaps TRBD2 (6 bases). CDR3 length: 13 residues. The V and J ends lost 2 bases and 5 bases respectively, with 9 bases between them. CDR1 is MNHEY, CDR2 SVGAGI, per germline. CDR3 sequence: CASSYGGEETQYF. The DNA of the CDR3 is TGTGCCAGCAGTTACGGAGGGGAGGAGACCCAGTACTTC.

The chain has TRBV27 and TRBJ1-5, with a possible D match to TRBD1 (5 bases). The germline V and J ends were trimmed by 0 bases and 2 bases, with 5 bases remaining between them. Germline CDR1 and CDR2: MNHEY and SMNVEV (reference sequence). The CDR3 runs 14 residues. The CDR3 region has the DNA TGTGCCAGCAGTTTATCAGGGGGCAATCAGCCCCAGCATTTT. Amino acids: CASSLSGGNQPQHF.

The chain recombines TRBV18 with TRBJ2-3; TRBD1 agrees at 8 bases. This CDR3 comprises 15 residues. J was trimmed by 3 bases and V by 0 bases; bases with no gene match: 2. From germline, CDR1 is KGHSH and CDR2 LQKENI. CDR3 sequence: CASSPPTGVTDTQYF. The CDR3 DNA reads as TGTGCCAGCTCACCACCGACAGGGGTAACAGATACGCAGTATTTT.

In its sample, this clone was seen many times. The rearrangement uses TRBV27 and TRBJ1-1; a weak D match, TRBD1 (5 bases). The CDR3 has 15 residues. Trimming removed 4 bases from V and 2 bases from J, with 14 bases in between. CDR1 is MNHEY, CDR2 SMNVEV, per germline (reference sequence). CDR3: CASSSPWGTNTEAFF. For the CDR3, the DNA is TGTGCCAGCAGTTCCCCCTGGGGGACTAACACTGAAGCTTTCTTT.

V and J are TRBV2 and TRBJ2-7, with D possibly matching TRBD1 (5 bases). Germline V gene data show CDR1 as SNHLY and CDR2 as FYNNEI. The germline V and J ends were trimmed by 7 bases and 2 bases, with 15 bases remaining between them. CDR3 length equals 14 residues. The CDR3 sequence: CASNSIQGPYEQYF. DNA of the CDR3: TGTGCCAGCAATAGTATCCAGGGCCCCTACGAGCAGTACTTC.

The J gene is TRBJ2-7, the V gene TRBV14; the match to TRBD2 covers 13 bases. The CDR3 is 14 residues long. V lost 4 bases and J lost 6; bases outside the gene matches: 3. Germline assignment: CDR1 SGHDN and CDR2 FVKESK. The CDR3 spells CASSPRLAGGEQYF. The DNA for the CDR3 is TGTGCCAGCAGCCCCAGACTAGCGGGGGGCGAGCAGTACTTC.

This clone was seen more than once but under ten times. This chain connects TRBV19 to TRBJ2-2; D unclear. The CDR3 contains 14 residues. Germline V gene lookup returns CDR1 LNHDA and CDR2 SQIVND (reference sequence). The ends were cut back, 7 bases at V and 4 bases at J, with 13 bases in the middle. The CDR3 nucleotides read TGTGCCAGTAACCTTGGGCAGTCCACCGGGGAGCTGTTTTTT. Amino acids: CASNLGQSTGELFF.

The rearrangement uses TRBV29-1 and TRBJ2-7; 9 bases fit TRBD1. J gave up 4 bases and V 0 bases, and 13 bases lay outside the gene matches. This CDR3 has 17 residues. Germline V gene sequence: CDR1 SQVTM, CDR2 ANQGSEA. The CDR3 region has the DNA TGCAGCGTTGAAGATGAGGGACAGGGAGTTGAAGGGTACGAGCAGTACTTC. Protein sequence: CSVEDEGQGVEGYEQYF.

This CDR3 is CASSFRQGAYNEQFF. CDR3 sequence (DNA): TGCGCCAGCAGCTTCCGACAGGGGGCCTACAATGAGCAGTTCTTC. The rearrangement links TRBV5-1 to TRBJ2-1, with 9 bases that match TRBD1. This CDR3 region has 15 residues. CDR1 SGHRS and CDR2 YFSETQ come from the germline V gene. V lost 2 bases, J lost 2 bases, and 2 bases stayed unmatched.

DNA of the CDR3: TGTGCCAGCAGCAGCGGACAGAATGAAAAACTGTTTTTT. Protein sequence: CASSSGQNEKLFF. The chain has TRBV7-9 and TRBJ1-4; possibly TRBD1 for D (6 bases). Trimming left V 5 bases short and J 5 bases short, with 9 bases between. The CDR3 is made up of 13 amino acids. In germline, CDR1 is SEHNR, CDR2 FQNEAQ (reference sequence).

The chain links TRBV18 to TRBJ2-3; 7 bases are a match to TRBD2. J was trimmed by 6 bases and V by 6 bases; bases with no gene match: 12. The length of the CDR3 is 15 residues. Germline CDR1 and CDR2: KGHSH and LQKENI. The CDR3 bases are TGTGCCAGCTCCCAACGGACTAGGATGGATGATACGCAGTATTTT. Translated, it gives CASSQRTRMDDTQYF.

The chain uses TRBV5-6 and TRBJ2-7; a possible D gene is TRBD1 (5 bases). CDR1 SGHDT and CDR2 YYEEEE come from the germline V gene. The V end lost 4 bases, the J end lost 6 bases, and 11 bases lay between the germline ends. The CDR3 has 12 residues. The DNA for the CDR3 is TGTGCCAGCAGCAGAGAAGGGGTCGAGCAGTACTTC. This gives the protein CASSREGVEQYF.

This sequence joins TRBV18 and TRBJ1-4; 9 nucleotides line up with TRBD1. The trim removed 0 bases at V and 4 bases at J, leaving 0 bases unmatched. This CDR3 spans 15 amino acids. CDR1 is KGHSH, CDR2 LQKENI, per germline. CDR3 in DNA: TGTGCCAGCTCACCACCGGGACAGGGTAATGAAAAACTGTTTTTT. As protein: CASSPPGQGNEKLFF.

This clone showed up just once. Germline and junction disagree at one end, which may indicate a read error. The gene calls are TRBV19 and TRBJ1-5; TRBD1 aligns across 11 bases. The CDR3 is 14 residues long. The germline V gene encodes CDR1 LNHDA and CDR2 SQIVND (reference sequence). The CDR3 coding sequence is TGTGCCAGTACCGGGACAGGGGGTAATCCGCCCCAGCATTTT. Encoded protein: CASTGTGGNPPQHF.

The chain carries TRBV6-6 and TRBJ2-6; a possible D gene is TRBD1 (6 bases). V lost 7 bases to trimming and J lost 2 bases, with 15 bases between them. Germline V gene sequence: CDR1 MNHNY, CDR2 SVGAGI (reference sequence). There are 16 residues in the CDR3. As DNA, the CDR3 is TGTGCCAGCACCCGAATTCAGGGGACTGGGGCCAACGTCCTGACTTTC. Translating it yields CASTRIQGTGANVLTF.

The chain links TRBV12-5 to TRBJ2-3; 11 positions match TRBD1. The CDR3 consists of 17 residues. Per the germline V gene, CDR1 is LGHNT and CDR2 is FRNRAP. With V trimmed by 6 bases and J by 3 bases, 11 bases remained unmatched. The CDR3 loop reads CASGRSGQGALTDTQYF. CDR3 sequence (DNA): TGTGCTAGTGGCAGGTCAGGACAGGGGGCTTTGACAGATACGCAGTATTTT.

V usage is TRBV6-5 and J usage is TRBJ2-3; the D is unclear. V lost 4 bases, J lost 6 bases, and 11 bases lay in between. The length of the CDR3 is 13 residues. CDR1 is MNHEY, CDR2 SVGAGI, per germline. CDR3: CASSFDLGDTQYF. The DNA of the CDR3 is TGTGCCAGCAGTTTTGACCTGGGGGATACGCAGTATTTT.